A single sample gave rise to the 13 T cell receptor beta chains below, sequenced in a study of cytomegalovirus exposure and HLA in healthy donors. PCR involved 60 Vbeta and 13 Jbeta primers. The assay was immunoSEQ multiplex PCR, and TCRdb's table has in-frame clones only and misses some. The table includes about 97,000 clones, roughly 76% detected once. Material: PBMCs. These TCRs come from a man between 35 and 55 years old in good health and CMV-seronegative.

This clone was recorded a few times. This rearrangement joins TRBV6-1 to TRBJ1-5; no clear D gene. The CDR3 is 15 residues long. Trimming removed 6 bases at V and 0 bases at J, with 12 bases between. Germline-derived CDR1 and CDR2 are MNHNS and SASEGT. The CDR3, as DNA: TGTGCCAGCAGCGAGACAAGTTATAGCAATCAGCCCCAGCATTTT. Translating it yields CASSETSYSNQPQHF.

The rearrangement links TRBV6-4 to TRBJ2-6; TRBD1 agrees at 8 bases. The CDR3 contains 15 residues. Germline CDR1 reads MRHNA; CDR2 reads SNTAGT. The J segment lost 3 bases and the V segment lost 6 bases, leaving 4 bases of the junction unmatched. In DNA form, the CDR3 reads TGTGCCAGCAGGCAGGGGGCAGATGGGGCCAACGTCCTGACTTTC. Translated: CASRQGADGANVLTF.

V usage is TRBV7-7 and J usage is TRBJ2-5; 13 bases fit TRBD2. The germline gives CDR1 SSHAT, CDR2 FNYEAQ (reference sequence). This CDR3 is built from 16 residues. V gave up 5 bases and J gave up 3 bases; unmatched junction bases: 6. The CDR3 reads CASSIRTSGGEETQYF. Here the CDR3 DNA reads TGTGCCAGCAGCATAAGGACTAGCGGGGGTGAAGAGACCCAGTACTTC.

V gene TRBV30 combines with J gene TRBJ1-2; D is unclear. CDR3 size: 14 residues. CDR1 and CDR2 from the germline V gene are GTSNPN and SVGIG (reference sequence). Between the trimmed V and J ends, which lost 2 bases and 0 bases, there was a span of 10 bases. This CDR3 reads CAWSRLLANYGYTF. Here the CDR3 DNA reads TGTGCCTGGAGTCGTCTGTTAGCTAACTATGGCTACACCTTC.

The table lists this clone with a few counts. The chain links TRBV6-6 to TRBJ1-1; no firm D call. Between the trimmed V and J ends, which lost 4 bases and 4 bases, there was a span of 13 bases. The germline CDR1 and CDR2 sequences are MNHNY and SVGAGI (reference sequence). The CDR3 totals 14 residues. The DNA for the CDR3 is TGTGCCAGCAGTTCCCCGGACTTGGGCACTGAAGCTTTCTTT. Residues: CASSSPDLGTEAFF.

This chain links TRBV9 with TRBJ2-5, with D perhaps matching TRBD1 (5 bases). Germline V CDR1 and CDR2: SGDLS, YYNGEE. Trimming left V 3 bases short and J 4 bases short, with 16 bases between. The CDR3 has 15 amino acids. This CDR3 is CASSAWKGPVETQYF. CDR3 DNA sequence: TGTGCCAGCAGCGCTTGGAAGGGGCCAGTAGAGACCCAGTACTTC. Drawing the rest from reference TRBV9 and TRBJ2-5, the complete variable domain is DSGVTQTPKHLITATGQRVTLRCSPRSGDLSVYWYQQSLDQGLQFLIQYYNGEERAKGNILERFSAQQFPDLHSELNLSSLELGDSALYFCASSAWKGPVETQYFGPGTRLLVL.

The V and J genes are TRBV5-4 and TRBJ2-3; 9 bases fit TRBD1. Trimming removed 3 bases from V and 0 bases from J; junction bases left unmatched: 8. Germline CDR1 SGHNT, CDR2 YYREEE (reference sequence). The CDR3 extends over 17 amino acids. CDR3 in DNA: TGTGCCAGCAGCTCCCCGACCGGGACAGGGAGCACAGATACGCAGTATTTT. This codes for CASSSPTGTGSTDTQYF. The complete variable domain, with remaining parts taken from reference TRBV5-4 and TRBJ2-3, reads ETGVTQSPTHLIKTRGQQVTLRCSSQSGHNTVSWYQQALGQGPQFIFQYYREEENGRGNFPPRFSGLQFPNYSSELNVNALELDDSALYLCASSSPTGTGSTDTQYFGPGTRLTVL.

The rearrangement uses TRBV6-1 and TRBJ2-2, with TRBD2 identical over 8 bases. This CDR3 contains 17 residues. Per germline, CDR1 MNHNS and CDR2 SASEGT. The V segment lost 4 bases and the J segment 3 bases; nucleotides outside the gene matches: 10. The CDR3: CASSAPPGRGDTGELFF. The CDR3 nucleotides read TGTGCCAGCAGTGCCCCCCCAGGGCGGGGGGACACCGGGGAGCTGTTTTTT.

The chain employs TRBV5-1 and TRBJ2-2, with TRBD1 as a possible D gene (6 bases). V was pared by 3 bases and J by 10 bases, with 16 bases between. The CDR3 extends over 14 amino acids. The germline CDR1 and CDR2 sequences are SGHRS and YFSETQ. The CDR3: CASSSRTAEAELFF. The CDR3 DNA sequence: TGCGCCAGCAGCTCTAGGACAGCAGAAGCGGAGCTGTTTTTT.

This clone was seen only a few times. The chain is built from TRBV6-6 and TRBJ1-1, with D tentatively TRBD1 (6 bases). The CDR3 is made up of 14 amino acids. Looked up from germline, CDR1 is MNHNY and CDR2 is SVGAGI (reference sequence). The V end was cut by 2 bases, the J end by 2 bases, with 9 bases between. The CDR3 region is CASSYMGQNTEAFF. The DNA of the CDR3 is TGTGCCAGCAGTTACATGGGACAAAACACTGAAGCTTTCTTT.

The rearrangement links TRBV6-5 to TRBJ1-4; D is unresolved. Germline V gene sequence: CDR1 MNHEY, CDR2 SVGAGI. Trimming took off 6 bases at V and 0 bases at J, with 11 bases between the two ends. The CDR3 sequence is 15 residues long. The CDR3 sequence is CASSPGLATNEKLFF. The CDR3 DNA is TGTGCCAGCAGCCCCGGACTGGCAACTAATGAAAAACTGTTTTTT.

This clone was seen once. The chain is built from TRBV27 and TRBJ2-1; the match to TRBD2 covers 9 bases. Germline V gene data show CDR1 as MNHEY and CDR2 as SMNVEV (reference sequence). The CDR3 contains 18 residues. V was pared by 6 bases and J by 4 bases, with 16 bases of the junction left unmatched. CDR3 in DNA: TGTGCCAGCAGGGTATCGGGCCTTAGCGGGGGTCATTACAATGAGCAGTTCTTC. Its protein is CASRVSGLSGGHYNEQFF.

This chain links TRBV27 with TRBJ2-7; 8 bases match TRBD1. In germline, CDR1 is MNHEY, CDR2 SMNVEV (reference sequence). V gave up 3 bases and J gave up 3 bases; unmatched junction bases: 7. The CDR3 sequence is 15 residues long. The CDR3 coding sequence is TGTGCCAGCAGTTTGACAGGGGAGAAAAGCTACGAGCAGTACTTC. This translates into CASSLTGEKSYEQYF.